Presented here are 13 T cell receptor beta chains from one specimen sequenced in a study of PD-1 blockade in mismatch repair-deficient tumors. Clones were sequenced by immunoSEQ multiplex PCR, and TCRdb holds only the in-frame ones, with some missing. The sample contains 45,000 to 55,000 clones, over 70% of which appear only once. This specimen consisted of peripheral blood, obtained approximately 20 weeks after starting pembrolizumab. The receptor source for this set is an adult with mismatch repair-deficient cancer.

This rearrangement joins TRBV27 to TRBJ2-1; D gene ambiguous. Trimming took off 3 bases at V and 3 bases at J, with 6 bases between the two ends. Germline V CDR1 and CDR2: MNHEY, SMNVEV (reference sequence). The CDR3 consists of 13 residues. Here the CDR3 DNA reads TGTGCCAGCAGTTTCTACAGCTACAATGAGCAGTTCTTC. It encodes CASSFYSYNEQFF.

The chain combines TRBV14 with TRBJ2-3, with 10 nucleotides matching TRBD2. The germline V gene encodes CDR1 SGHDN and CDR2 FVKESK. The junction had 12 bases not matched to a gene; V was cut back by 1 base and J by 2 bases. This CDR3 region has 19 residues. CDR3 DNA: TGTGCCAGCAGCCAAGTAGAGACGGGACTAGCGTACCTCACAGATACGCAGTATTTT. It translates to CASSQVETGLAYLTDTQYF.

This rearrangement joins TRBV5-1 to TRBJ2-7, with D unclear. Germline V gene data show CDR1 as SGHRS and CDR2 as YFSETQ. Deletions cut 0 bases from V and 4 bases from J, with 8 bases between. The CDR3 loop spans 13 amino acids. The CDR3 loop is CASSLASEYEQYF. CDR3 sequence (DNA): TGCGCCAGCAGCTTGGCCTCGGAGTACGAGCAGTACTTC. Looking up the rest from reference TRBV5-1 and TRBJ2-7 gives the full variable domain: KAGVTQTPRYLIKTRGQQVTLSCSPISGHRSVSWYQQTPGQGLQFLFEYFSETQRNKGNFPGRFSGRQFSNSRSEMNVSTLELGDSALYLCASSLASEYEQYFGPGTRLTVT.

The chain is built from TRBV2 and TRBJ2-7, with D possibly being TRBD2 (5 bases). With 4 bases removed from V and 1 base from J, the gap between germline ends came to 11 bases. Looked up from germline, CDR1 is SNHLY and CDR2 is FYNNEI. This CDR3 has 14 residues. The CDR3 DNA sequence: TGTGCCAGCAGTGTAGAACGGGAATCCTACGAGCAGTACTTC. Its protein product is CASSVERESYEQYF.

Written as DNA, the CDR3 is TGCGCCAGCAGCCACCCCGGGGGCAATAACTATGGCTACACCTTC. It encodes CASSHPGGNNYGYTF. The chain carries TRBV4-3 and TRBJ1-2; tentatively, D is TRBD1 (6 bases). The germline gives CDR1 LGHNA, CDR2 YSLEER. This CDR3 contains 15 residues. The V and J ends lost 3 bases and 1 base respectively, with 12 bases between them.

This clone was detected once. The gene calls are TRBV7-2 and TRBJ2-1; 9 positions match TRBD2. This CDR3 comprises 15 residues. The V segment lost 5 bases and the J segment 4 bases; nucleotides outside the gene matches: 6. Germline V lookup: CDR1 SGHTA, CDR2 FQGNSA. CDR3 region: CASSPVAGVYNEQFF. Here the CDR3 DNA reads TGTGCCAGCAGCCCGGTAGCGGGAGTATACAATGAGCAGTTCTTC.

This rearrangement joins TRBV6-5 to TRBJ2-1, with 7 nucleotides matching TRBD1. This CDR3 region has 14 residues. Per germline, CDR1 MNHEY and CDR2 SVGAGI. The junction had 7 bases not matched to a gene; V was cut back by 4 bases and J by 7 bases. CDR3 DNA sequence: TGTGCCAGCAGTTCCCCGCAGGGGGAGAATGAGCAGTTCTTC. This codes for CASSSPQGENEQFF.

This clone was observed a handful of times. The rearrangement uses TRBV9 and TRBJ2-1, with 7 positions matching TRBD2. V lost 0 bases, J lost 6 bases, and 0 bases stayed unmatched. This CDR3 is built from 13 residues. Per the germline V gene, CDR1 is SGDLS and CDR2 is YYNGEE. The CDR3 coding sequence is TGTGCCAGCAGCGTAGGACTAGCCAATGAGCAGTTCTTC. Protein: CASSVGLANEQFF.

The CDR3 nucleotides are TGTGCCAGCAGCTTATTAGAGCCTAGCGGGTTTAAAATTACCAATGAGCAGTTCTTC. Protein sequence: CASSLLEPSGFKITNEQFF. The V gene is TRBV7-9, the J gene TRBJ2-1; TRBD2 matches at 8 bases. Germline V gives CDR1 SEHNR, CDR2 FQNEAQ (reference sequence). This CDR3 is built from 19 residues. After removal of 2 bases from V and 6 bases from J, the junction contained 18 bases not matched to a gene.

The V gene is TRBV7-2, the J gene TRBJ1-5; a possible D gene is TRBD1 (5 bases). The V gene lost 1 base and the J gene lost 2 bases, with 6 bases spanning the gap. This CDR3 has 14 residues. Looked up from germline, CDR1 is SGHTA and CDR2 is FQGNSA. CDR3 protein: CASSLGDGNQPQHF. CDR3 sequence (DNA): TGTGCCAGCAGCTTAGGGGACGGCAATCAGCCCCAGCATTTT.

The chain is built from TRBV5-6 and TRBJ1-2; no firm D call. This CDR3 is built from 15 residues. From germline, CDR1 is SGHDT and CDR2 YYEEEE. V gave up 0 bases and J gave up 8 bases, with 17 bases separating them. The CDR3 bases are TGTGCCAGCAGCTTGGGAGCCGGTGCCGCGTTCGGCTACACCTTC. It specifies CASSLGAGAAFGYTF.

There are a few counts of this clone. J is TRBJ1-2 and V is TRBV11-1, with 7 bases identical to TRBD1. The trim removed 8 bases at V and 3 bases at J, leaving 9 bases unmatched. The CDR3 covers 14 residues. Germline V gene sequence: CDR1 SGHAT, CDR2 FQDESV (reference sequence). The CDR3 DNA is TGTGCCAGCGGAGACAGGGCCCGCCACTATGGCTACACCTTC. Encoded protein: CASGDRARHYGYTF.

Here the CDR3 reads CSVESPGNGYTF. CDR3 DNA sequence: TGCAGCGTTGAATCTCCCGGGAATGGCTACACCTTC. The V gene is TRBV29-1, the J gene TRBJ1-2; D unresolved. The CDR3 consists of 12 residues. Germline CDR1 reads SQVTM; CDR2 reads ANQGSEA. The V and J ends lost 2 bases and 6 bases respectively, with 10 bases between them.